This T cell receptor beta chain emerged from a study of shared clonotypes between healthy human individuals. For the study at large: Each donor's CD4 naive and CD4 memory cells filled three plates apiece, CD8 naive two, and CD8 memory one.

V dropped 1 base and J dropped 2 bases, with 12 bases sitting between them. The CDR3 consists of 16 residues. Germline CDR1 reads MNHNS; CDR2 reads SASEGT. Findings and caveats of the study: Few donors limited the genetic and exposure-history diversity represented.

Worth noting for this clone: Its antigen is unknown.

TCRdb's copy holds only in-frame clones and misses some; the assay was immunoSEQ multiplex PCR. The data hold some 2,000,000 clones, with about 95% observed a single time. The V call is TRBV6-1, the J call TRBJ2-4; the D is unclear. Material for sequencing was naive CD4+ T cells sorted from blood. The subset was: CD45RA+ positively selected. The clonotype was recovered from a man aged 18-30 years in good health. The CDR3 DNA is TGTGCCAGCAGTGAAGTCTTGTCGCAGACCAAAAACATTCAGTACTTC. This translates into CASSEVLSQTKNIQYF.